This T cell receptor (beta chain) was documented in a study of blood T cells in healthy people across ages. General study findings and limits: TCR beta diversity was tightly associated with the proportion of naive T cells. In the absence of known donor CMV status, changes in expanded clonotypes were possibly confounded. Roughly linear age-related decline in beta diversity appeared, significant by age 40.

Germline loops: CDR1 LNHNV, CDR2 YYDKDF (reference sequence). Trimming took 0 bases from V and 10 from J; bases not matched to a gene: 13. This CDR3 region has 17 residues. In regard to this clonotype: The antigen is unknown.

Then a second PCR, running about 6 to 11 cycles, was carried out with a sample-barcoded 5' primer and a J-beta primer mix. MiXCR was run by TCRdb on the 5' RACE reads, yielding one entry per CDR3 protein. The table records 1.5 million to 2 million distinct CDR3 sequences, 49% of them present only once. Material for sequencing was blood. The clonotype comes from a woman aged 40-49 years in good health. This chain links TRBV15 with TRBJ2-1, with 9 nucleotides matching TRBD2. Written as DNA, the CDR3 is TGTGCCACCAGCAGAGATTCTGGGCTAGCGGGGAACAGGGAGCAGTTCTTC. Its translation: CATSRDSGLAGNREQFF.